The TCR beta chain described here comes from a study of blood T cell repertoires in COVID-19. Across the whole study: The origin of the acute and convalescent COVID-19 samples was the United States, Italy and Spain. The analysed material was cDNA or gDNA that came from T cells, B-cell-depleted T cells, or PBMCs.

Only in-frame clones appear in the TCRdb table, and some are missing; sequencing was by immunoSEQ multiplex PCR. The sample has 200,000 to 250,000 clones; roughly 88% are singletons. The germline V and J ends were trimmed by 3 bases and 3 bases, with 8 bases remaining between them. Germline lookup yields CDR1 PRHDT and CDR2 FYEKMQ (reference sequence). CDR3 length equals 13 residues. Sequenced input: peripheral blood. This chain joins TRBV13 and TRBJ2-5; TRBD1 is a possible D gene (5 bases). The TCR sequence derives from a woman in her thirties or forties who had recovered from COVID-19. CDR3 bases: TGTGCCAGCAGCTTTGACAGAGAAGAGACCCAGTACTTC. Its protein product is CASSFDREETQYF.